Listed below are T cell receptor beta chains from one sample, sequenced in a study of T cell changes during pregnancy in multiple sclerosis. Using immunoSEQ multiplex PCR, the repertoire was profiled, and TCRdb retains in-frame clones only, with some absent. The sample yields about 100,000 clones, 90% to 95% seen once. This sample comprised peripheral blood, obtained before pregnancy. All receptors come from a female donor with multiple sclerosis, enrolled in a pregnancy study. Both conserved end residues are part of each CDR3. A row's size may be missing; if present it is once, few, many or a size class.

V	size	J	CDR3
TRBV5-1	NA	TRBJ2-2	CASRRRTGTNTGELFF
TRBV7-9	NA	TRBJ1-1	CASSQQGVNTEAFF
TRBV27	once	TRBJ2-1	CASSYSGTASYNEQFF
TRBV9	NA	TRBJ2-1	CASSVVGGMWHEQFF
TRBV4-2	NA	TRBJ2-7	CASSQAGGLDPPYEQYF
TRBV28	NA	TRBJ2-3	CASSGGREGDTQYF
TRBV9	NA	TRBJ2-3	CASSLGGSLTDTQYF
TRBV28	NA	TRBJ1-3	CASSFSGSGNTIYF
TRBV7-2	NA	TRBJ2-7	CASSLGDTTYEQYF
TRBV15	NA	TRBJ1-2	CATSRVAGPYGYTF
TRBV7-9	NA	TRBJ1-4	CASSLDRGNEKLFF
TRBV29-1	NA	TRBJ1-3	CSVSAGGGGNTIYF
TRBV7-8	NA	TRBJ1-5	CASSLERPQPQHF
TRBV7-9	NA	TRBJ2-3	CASSVATGQGDTQYF
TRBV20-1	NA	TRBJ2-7	CSAYKGPEQYF
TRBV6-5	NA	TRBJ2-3	CASKRAGNFPDTQYF
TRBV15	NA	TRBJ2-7	CATSKIRVSNAYEQYF
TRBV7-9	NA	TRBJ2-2	CASSLGDRGPSGELFF
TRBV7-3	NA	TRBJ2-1	CASSEQLAGEQFF
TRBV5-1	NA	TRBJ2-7	CASSLVPGTYEQYF
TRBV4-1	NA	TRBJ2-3	CASSQYVGTQYF
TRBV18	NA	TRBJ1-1	CASSPGQKNTEAFF
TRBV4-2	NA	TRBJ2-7	CASSQSGLAAEQYF
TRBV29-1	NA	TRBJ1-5	CSVLRNQPQHF
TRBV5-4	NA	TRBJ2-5	CASSLAGVETQYF
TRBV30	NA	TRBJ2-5	CAWSVGGLPQETQYF
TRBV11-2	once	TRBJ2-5	CASSFVAGGPRETQYF
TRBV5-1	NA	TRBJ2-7	CASSWGQGYGHEQYF
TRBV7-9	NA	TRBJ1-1	CASSLGVQQGRFTEAFF
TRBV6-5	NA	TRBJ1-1	CASRRTRDSRAEAFF
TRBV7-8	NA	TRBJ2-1	CASSLAVVPVGTSGYNEQFF
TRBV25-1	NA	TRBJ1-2	CASSVGQGIYGYTF
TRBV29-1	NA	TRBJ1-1	CSVEGMGAMNTEAFF
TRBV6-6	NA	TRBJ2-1	CASSYGLAVYNEQFF
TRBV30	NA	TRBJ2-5	CAWSEIAGAPGETQYF